The rows below give T cell receptor beta chains drawn from one sample of a study of cytomegalovirus exposure and HLA in healthy donors. Assay: immunoSEQ multiplex PCR; the TCRdb copy retains only in-frame clones and omits some. Among about 66,000 clones, approximately 96% were seen once, and the ten largest hold just over 0.9%. Sequencing was done on a sample of PBMCs. The receptors stem from a man younger than 30 in good health and CMV-seronegative. The CDR3 runs from the conserved cysteine through the conserved F or W.

j_call: TRBJ1-1
cdr3_length: 15
v_call: TRBV27
cdr3_aa: CASSSRQGSNTEAFF

j_call: TRBJ2-2
cdr3_length: 16
v_call: TRBV4-2
cdr3_aa: CASSQMTSAGTGELFF

j_call: TRBJ2-2
cdr3_length: 14
v_call: TRBV30
cdr3_aa: CAWCVGMGSGELFF

j_call: TRBJ2-7
cdr3_length: 15
v_call: TRBV6-5
cdr3_aa: CASSYSGRSHYEQYF

j_call: TRBJ2-7
cdr3_length: 12
v_call: TRBV6-1
cdr3_aa: CASSDFSYEQYF

j_call: TRBJ2-5
cdr3_length: 15
v_call: TRBV2
cdr3_aa: CASSDLAEWGETQYF

j_call: TRBJ2-3
cdr3_length: 16
v_call: TRBV6-4
cdr3_aa: CASSQGLAGSTDTQYF

j_call: TRBJ2-1
cdr3_length: 13
v_call: TRBV29-1
cdr3_aa: CSVARTSENEQFF

j_call: TRBJ2-7
cdr3_length: 15
v_call: TRBV5-1
cdr3_aa: CASSNQAGIGYEQYF

j_call: TRBJ2-3
cdr3_length: 13
v_call: TRBV14
cdr3_aa: CASSQYNTDTQYF

j_call: TRBJ2-5
cdr3_length: 15
v_call: TRBV5-1
cdr3_aa: CASSLAGTSEETQYF

j_call: TRBJ2-7
cdr3_length: 15
v_call: TRBV28
cdr3_aa: CASSLDRGLSYEQYF

j_call: TRBJ2-6
cdr3_length: 18
v_call: TRBV4-3
cdr3_aa: CASSQSEGSNSGANVLTF

j_call: TRBJ2-7
cdr3_length: 16
v_call: TRBV7-9
cdr3_aa: CASSPGTGGFRDEQYF

j_call: TRBJ1-5
cdr3_length: 14
v_call: TRBV7-2
cdr3_aa: CASTFTGVNQPQHF

j_call: TRBJ1-2
cdr3_length: 14
v_call: TRBV30
cdr3_aa: CAWISRYRPHGYTF

j_call: TRBJ2-3
cdr3_length: 15
v_call: TRBV10-3
cdr3_aa: CASARDRGSTDTQYF

j_call: TRBJ2-3
cdr3_length: 17
v_call: TRBV7-2
cdr3_aa: CASSPTLAFGGTDTQYF

j_call: TRBJ2-1
cdr3_length: 12
v_call: TRBV25-1
cdr3_aa: CASSASGTRQFF

j_call: TRBJ1-2
cdr3_length: 13
v_call: TRBV18
cdr3_aa: CASSPRDSDGYTF

j_call: TRBJ1-5
cdr3_length: 13
v_call: TRBV29-1
cdr3_aa: CSVGGTRNQPQHF

j_call: TRBJ1-1
cdr3_length: 14
v_call: TRBV4-3
cdr3_aa: CASSPGRWDTEAFF

j_call: TRBJ1-3
cdr3_length: 17
v_call: TRBV9
cdr3_aa: CASSDPIGDFSGNTIYF

j_call: TRBJ1-2
cdr3_length: 14
v_call: TRBV5-4
cdr3_aa: CASSQKPGQYGYTF

j_call: TRBJ1-2
cdr3_length: 13
v_call: TRBV10-3
cdr3_aa: CAIRDRDNYGYTF

j_call: TRBJ1-2
cdr3_length: 13
v_call: TRBV29-1
cdr3_aa: CSVDGGGVYGYTF

j_call: TRBJ2-1
cdr3_length: 14
v_call: TRBV6-4
cdr3_aa: CASSEGASGNEQFF

j_call: TRBJ2-7
cdr3_length: 13
v_call: TRBV6-5
cdr3_aa: CASRSSGKNEQYF

j_call: TRBJ2-5
cdr3_length: 15
v_call: TRBV5-4
cdr3_aa: CASSLGGGPLETQYF

j_call: TRBJ2-5
cdr3_length: 15
v_call: TRBV7-9
cdr3_aa: CASSLAAEGQETQYF

j_call: TRBJ2-1
cdr3_length: 11
v_call: TRBV2
cdr3_aa: CASDYNNEQFF

j_call: TRBJ2-7
cdr3_length: 17
v_call: TRBV15
cdr3_aa: CATSREPPSGRAYEQYF

j_call: TRBJ2-1
cdr3_length: 16
v_call: TRBV19
cdr3_aa: CASSIPVPGQYNEQFF

j_call: TRBJ2-7
cdr3_length: 15
v_call: TRBV5-6
cdr3_aa: CASTPGIGDYYEQYF

j_call: TRBJ2-2
cdr3_length: 14
v_call: TRBV5-4
cdr3_aa: CASSFDLNTGELFF

j_call: TRBJ2-7
cdr3_length: 13
v_call: TRBV9
cdr3_aa: CASSEGQGDEQYF

j_call: TRBJ2-7
cdr3_length: 12
v_call: TRBV13
cdr3_aa: CASSPGGQGVDF

j_call: TRBJ2-7
cdr3_length: 12
v_call: TRBV19
cdr3_aa: CASTGQAYEQYF

j_call: TRBJ2-3
cdr3_length: 21
v_call: TRBV5-1
cdr3_aa: CASSKDPEWAGGPSSTDTQYF

j_call: TRBJ1-2
cdr3_length: 15
v_call: TRBV7-8
cdr3_aa: CASSFMDRPGDGYTF

j_call: TRBJ2-7
cdr3_length: 16
v_call: TRBV9
cdr3_aa: CASSVGSGYPPYEQYF

j_call: TRBJ2-1
cdr3_length: 14
v_call: TRBV27
cdr3_aa: CASSLQGAYNEQFF

j_call: TRBJ2-3
cdr3_length: 17
v_call: TRBV27
cdr3_aa: CASSLLRGLAGTNTQYF

j_call: TRBJ1-3
cdr3_length: 17
v_call: TRBV4-2
cdr3_aa: CASSPFLPSYSGNTIYF

j_call: TRBJ2-7
cdr3_length: 14
v_call: TRBV30
cdr3_aa: CAWSGGGVSYEQYF

j_call: TRBJ1-1
cdr3_length: 13
v_call: TRBV18
cdr3_aa: CASSPGTYTEAFF

j_call: TRBJ2-7
cdr3_length: 12
v_call: TRBV19
cdr3_aa: CASSIPAGEQYF

j_call: TRBJ2-1
cdr3_length: 13
v_call: TRBV7-9
cdr3_aa: CASSLRDKNEQFF

j_call: TRBJ1-2
cdr3_length: 12
v_call: TRBV9
cdr3_aa: CASSGTGYGYTF

j_call: TRBJ2-7
cdr3_length: 14
v_call: TRBV7-9
cdr3_aa: CASSPGVAGGEQYF

j_call: TRBJ2-6
cdr3_length: 20
v_call: TRBV28
cdr3_aa: CASSFRVPGTGASGANVLTF

j_call: TRBJ2-5
cdr3_length: 16
v_call: TRBV15
cdr3_aa: CATSSLGTSDWETQYF

j_call: TRBJ2-3
cdr3_length: 16
v_call: TRBV4-2
cdr3_aa: CASSQVAERSTDTQYF

j_call: TRBJ2-5
cdr3_length: 16
v_call: TRBV7-8
cdr3_aa: CASSFRLAGRSETQYF